This TCR beta chain came from a study of cytomegalovirus exposure and HLA in healthy donors. Across the study: In a previous analysis, 100 million to 140 million unique TCR beta sequences were found from 170 million or so T cells. Of roughly 400 genotyped donors, roughly 80% clustered with self-reported Caucasian donors.

On this clone: The target antigen is unknown.

Sampled while nominally healthy, donors likely had unrecorded immune exposures. Primers: 60 Vbeta forward and 13 Jbeta reverse. Method: immunoSEQ multiplex PCR; TCRdb's copy keeps in-frame clones and lacks some. The table includes around 120,000 clones, about 80% detected once. Findings of the study overall: Researchers left out some V segments, among them TRBV6-2 and TRBV6-3, as indistinguishable.

From germline, CDR1 is SEHNR and CDR2 FQNEAQ (reference sequence). This CDR3 has 15 residues. V was trimmed by 2 bases and J by 6 bases, leaving 11 bases between them. Material for sequencing was PBMCs. The chain employs TRBV7-9 and TRBJ1-6; tentative D call: TRBD1 (5 bases). The origin of this receptor is a female donor in good health and CMV-seropositive. CDR3 nucleotide sequence: TGTGCCAGCAGCTTACGGGGACTTGGTAATTCACCCCTCCACTTT. Translated, it gives CASSLRGLGNSPLHF.